This T cell receptor (beta chain) was documented in a study of T cell changes during pregnancy in multiple sclerosis. The CDR3 has 16 amino acids. J was trimmed by 3 bases and V by 2 bases; bases with no gene match: 9. The germline CDR1 and CDR2 sequences are ENHRY and SYGVKD. Measured with immunoSEQ multiplex PCR; TCRdb has only the in-frame clones, and not every one. The sample has tens of thousands of clones, 88% seen once; the top ten hold approximately 6.3%. This clonotype originated in a female donor in good health, enrolled as a control in a pregnancy study. The rearrangement joins TRBV10-3 to TRBJ2-7; 8 positions agree with TRBD1. Sequenced material: CD8+ T cells from peripheral blood mononuclear cells, taken after pregnancy. CDR3 coding DNA: TGTGCCATCAGTGAGCTAACGCAGGGGGCCGGCTACGAGCAGTACTTC. It translates to CAISELTQGAGYEQYF.